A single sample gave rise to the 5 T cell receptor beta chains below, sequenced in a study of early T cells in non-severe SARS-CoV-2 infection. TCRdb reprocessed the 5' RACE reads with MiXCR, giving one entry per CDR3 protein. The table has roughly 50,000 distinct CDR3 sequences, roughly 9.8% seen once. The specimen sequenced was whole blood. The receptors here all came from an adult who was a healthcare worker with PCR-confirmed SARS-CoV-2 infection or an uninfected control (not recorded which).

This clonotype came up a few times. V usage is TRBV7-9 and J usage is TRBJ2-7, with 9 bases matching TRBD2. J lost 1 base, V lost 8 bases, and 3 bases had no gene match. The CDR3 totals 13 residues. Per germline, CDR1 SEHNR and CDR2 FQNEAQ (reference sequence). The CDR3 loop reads CASSSGISYEQYF. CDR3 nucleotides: TGTGCCAGCTCTAGCGGGATTTCCTACGAGCAGTACTTC.

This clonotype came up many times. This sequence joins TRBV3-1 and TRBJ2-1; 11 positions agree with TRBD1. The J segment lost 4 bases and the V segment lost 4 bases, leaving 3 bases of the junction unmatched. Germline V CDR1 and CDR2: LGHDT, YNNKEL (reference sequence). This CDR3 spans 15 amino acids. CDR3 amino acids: CASSLGTGGYNEQFF. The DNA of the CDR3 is TGTGCCAGCAGCCTAGGGACAGGGGGGTACAATGAGCAGTTCTTC.

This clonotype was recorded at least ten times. CDR3 sequence (DNA): TGCGCCAGCAGCCATCAGGACAGCGAGGTTTACGAGCAGTACTTC. It encodes CASSHQDSEVYEQYF. The V and J genes are TRBV4-1 and TRBJ2-7; possible D gene TRBD1, 6 bases. This CDR3 has 15 amino acids. Germline V CDR1 and CDR2: MGHRA, YSYEKL. Trimming cost V 3 bases and J 4 bases, with 16 bases left between them.

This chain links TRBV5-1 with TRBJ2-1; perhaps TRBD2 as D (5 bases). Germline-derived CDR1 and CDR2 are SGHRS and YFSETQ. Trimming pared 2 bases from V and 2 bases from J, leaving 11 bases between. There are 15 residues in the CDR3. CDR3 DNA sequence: TGCGCCAGCAGCTTTGACGGGGAAACCTACAATGAGCAGTTCTTC. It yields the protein CASSFDGETYNEQFF. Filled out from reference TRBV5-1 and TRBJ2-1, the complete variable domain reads KAGVTQTPRYLIKTRGQQVTLSCSPISGHRSVSWYQQTPGQGLQFLFEYFSETQRNKGNFPGRFSGRQFSNSRSEMNVSTLELGDSALYLCASSFDGETYNEQFFGPGTRLTVL.

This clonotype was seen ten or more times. CDR3 DNA: TGTGCCAGCAGTGAAGGAGACAGCCTAGAGCAGTACTTC. Translating it yields CASSEGDSLEQYF. The chain joins TRBV2 to TRBJ2-7, with D maybe TRBD1 (5 bases). CDR1 is SNHLY, CDR2 FYNNEI, per germline. With 1 base removed from V and 7 bases from J, the gap between germline ends came to 11 bases. The CDR3 extends over 13 amino acids. Full variable domain (rest looked up from reference TRBV2 and TRBJ2-7): EPEVTQTPSHQVTQMGQEVILRCVPISNHLYFYWYRQILGQKVEFLVSFYNNEISEKSEIFDDQFSVERPDGSNFTLKIRSTKLEDSAMYFCASSEGDSLEQYFGPGTRLTVT.